What follows are 21 T cell receptor beta chains derived from one specimen sequenced in a study of cytomegalovirus exposure and HLA in healthy donors. In the PCR, 60 Vbeta and 13 Jbeta primers were used. Method: immunoSEQ multiplex PCR; TCRdb's copy keeps in-frame clones and lacks some. The sample includes roughly 190,000 clones, approximately 86% of them seen just once. Sequenced: PBMCs. The receptors derive from a woman aged 18-30 years in good health and CMV-seronegative.

The chain links TRBV4-2 to TRBJ2-7; D remains ambiguous. Germline CDR1 LGHNA, CDR2 YNFKEQ. Trimming removed 3 bases at V and 3 bases at J, with 21 bases between. This CDR3 has 17 residues. The CDR3 DNA reads as TGTGCCAGCAGCCAGCGGCGCCGGAGTCTAGTTCACTACGAGCAGTACTTC. Residues: CASSQRRRSLVHYEQYF.

J is TRBJ2-6 and V is TRBV19; tentatively, D is TRBD1 (5 bases). CDR3 length: 15 residues. Germline V gives CDR1 LNHDA, CDR2 SQIVND (reference sequence). The germline V and J ends were trimmed by 4 bases and 0 bases, with 7 bases remaining between them. This CDR3 is CASSRQSSGANVLTF. The CDR3 DNA is TGTGCCAGTAGTAGACAGAGCTCTGGGGCCAACGTCCTGACTTTC.

The rearrangement joins TRBV4-3 to TRBJ2-3, with TRBD2 as a possible D gene (6 bases). This CDR3 region has 15 residues. Germline CDR1 and CDR2: LGHNA and YSLEER. Trimming took off 0 bases at V and 1 base at J, with 8 bases between the two ends. Written as DNA, the CDR3 is TGCGCCAGCAGCCAAGAACTAGCCCGCACAGATACGCAGTATTTT. This sequence encodes CASSQELARTDTQYF.

The chain links TRBV6-5 to TRBJ1-2; maybe TRBD1 (6 bases). The germline V gene encodes CDR1 MNHEY and CDR2 SVGAGI. Trimming took 5 bases from V and 7 from J, leaving 11 bases between them. The CDR3 runs 12 residues. The CDR3 bases are TGTGCCAGCAGTGGGCAGGGGAGTGGCTACACCTTC. Translating it yields CASSGQGSGYTF.

The DNA of the CDR3 is TGTGCCAGCAGCACTAGCGGGAGTTGGGTCAATGAGCAGTTCTTC. Residues: CASSTSGSWVNEQFF. This chain connects TRBV5-8 to TRBJ2-1; 11 bases fit TRBD2. The CDR3 sequence is 15 residues long. The J segment lost 6 bases and the V segment lost 4 bases, leaving 6 bases of the junction unmatched. Germline values: CDR1 SGHTS, CDR2 YDEGEE.

The chain links TRBV19 to TRBJ2-1; 8 bases are shared with TRBD2. V was clipped by 7 bases and J by 4 bases; unmatched bases: 9. Germline V lookup: CDR1 LNHDA, CDR2 SQIVND (reference sequence). The CDR3 spans 15 residues. In DNA, the CDR3 is TGTGCCAGTACTCCTGCGGGAGGCCTATACAATGAGCAGTTCTTC. As protein: CASTPAGGLYNEQFF.

The V call is TRBV6-1, the J call TRBJ1-6; D is undetermined. The CDR3 contains 17 residues. Trimming took 4 bases from V and 0 from J, leaving 13 bases between them. CDR1 MNHNS and CDR2 SASEGT come from the germline V gene. The CDR3 spells CASSGSSGSSYNSPLHF. The CDR3 DNA reads TGTGCCAGCAGTGGGAGTTCTGGGAGCTCCTATAATTCACCCCTCCACTTT.

The chain couples TRBV5-1 to TRBJ2-7, with D unclear. CDR3 length: 13 residues. Germline lookup yields CDR1 SGHRS and CDR2 YFSETQ. The V gene lost 4 bases and the J gene lost 1 base, with 9 bases spanning the gap. The CDR3 DNA reads as TGCGCCAGCAGCCCGCTAAATTCCTACGAGCAGTACTTC. Translation gives CASSPLNSYEQYF. Full variable domain (rest looked up from reference TRBV5-1 and TRBJ2-7): KAGVTQTPRYLIKTRGQQVTLSCSPISGHRSVSWYQQTPGQGLQFLFEYFSETQRNKGNFPGRFSGRQFSNSRSEMNVSTLELGDSALYLCASSPLNSYEQYFGPGTRLTVT.

This chain links TRBV20-1 with TRBJ2-1; D not resolved. The CDR3 spans 11 residues. The germline gives CDR1 DFQATT, CDR2 SNEGSKA (reference sequence). The V gene lost 0 bases and the J gene lost 7 bases, with 4 bases spanning the gap. Here the CDR3 reads CSARDRNEQFF. The CDR3 nucleotides read TGCAGTGCTAGAGATCGGAATGAGCAGTTCTTC.

V usage is TRBV29-1 and J usage is TRBJ2-7; no clear D gene. The CDR3 totals 11 residues. Trimming shortened V by 0 bases and J by 6 bases, and 6 bases separated the two germline ends. The germline V gene has CDR1 SQVTM and CDR2 ANQGSEA. CDR3 sequence: CSVEDPSEQYF. The DNA of the CDR3 is TGCAGCGTTGAAGATCCTAGCGAGCAGTACTTC.

The chain carries TRBV4-1 and TRBJ1-1; no reliable D call. This CDR3 has 13 residues. Trimming took 3 bases from V and 0 from J, leaving 5 bases between them. Germline-derived CDR1 and CDR2 are MGHRA and YSYEKL. CDR3 nucleotides: TGCGCCAGCAGCCACCTCTTGAACACTGAAGCTTTCTTT. Translating it yields CASSHLLNTEAFF.

Remarks on this clone: Other DNA sequences in the same sample also yield this CDR3. V is TRBV6-9 and J is TRBJ2-7; 11 nucleotides agree with TRBD2. Germline lookup yields CDR1 MNHGY and CDR2 SVAAGI. The V and J ends lost 0 bases and 6 bases, in that order; junction bases with no gene match: 10. The CDR3 is 17 residues long. The CDR3 DNA is TGTGCCAGCAGTTATTCGCTGATAGCGGGGGGGCCCCTCGAGCAGTACTTC. This codes for CASSYSLIAGGPLEQYF.

This clone was observed a single time. The chain recombines TRBV7-9 with TRBJ1-5; D perhaps matches TRBD1 (6 bases). The V end was cut by 6 bases, the J end by 3 bases, with 12 bases between. Looked up from germline, CDR1 is SEHNR and CDR2 is FQNEAQ (reference sequence). The CDR3 loop spans 14 amino acids. The CDR3 is CASSEGGNNQPQHF. DNA for the CDR3: TGTGCCAGCAGTGAAGGGGGTAACAATCAGCCCCAGCATTTT.

This chain joins TRBV29-1 and TRBJ2-7; 9 bases are shared with TRBD1. The V segment lost 2 bases and the J segment 6 bases; nucleotides outside the gene matches: 5. The CDR3 contains 13 residues. In germline, CDR1 is SQVTM, CDR2 ANQGSEA. The chain's CDR3 is CSVETGTGSEQYF. As DNA, the CDR3 is TGCAGCGTTGAAACCGGGACAGGGTCCGAGCAGTACTTC.

The V and J genes are TRBV5-6 and TRBJ1-2, with 9 bases matching TRBD1. Per the germline V gene, CDR1 is SGHDT and CDR2 is YYEEEE. The V and J ends lost 0 bases and 4 bases, in that order; junction bases with no gene match: 1. CDR3 length: 14 amino acids. The CDR3 bases are TGTGCCAGCAGCTTGGGACAGGGGGTCTATGGCTACACCTTC. This encodes CASSLGQGVYGYTF.

This clone was seen a few times. The rearrangement uses TRBV2 and TRBJ1-2, with D unresolved. With 4 bases removed from V and 7 bases from J, the gap between germline ends came to 16 bases. Germline values: CDR1 SNHLY, CDR2 FYNNEI. There are 14 residues in the CDR3. The CDR3 region is CASSARTMSSGYTF. CDR3 nucleotide sequence: TGTGCCAGCAGTGCCAGGACTATGTCTAGTGGCTACACCTTC.

This chain uses TRBV6-1 with TRBJ2-1; TRBD2 is a possible D gene (6 bases). CDR1 MNHNS and CDR2 SASEGT come from the germline V gene. Trimming took off 4 bases at V and 6 bases at J, with 16 bases between the two ends. The CDR3 covers 15 residues. Here the CDR3 reads CASSVGGGASNEQFF. CDR3 DNA: TGTGCCAGCAGTGTGGGGGGTGGGGCTAGCAATGAGCAGTTCTTC.

The chain recombines TRBV5-6 with TRBJ2-1, with 7 bases identical to TRBD2. Germline V lookup: CDR1 SGHDT, CDR2 YYEEEE. The CDR3 has 14 residues. V was clipped by 0 bases and J by 10 bases; unmatched bases: 7. The CDR3 here is CASSLGLAQLEQFF. DNA of the CDR3: TGTGCCAGCAGCTTGGGACTAGCCCAGCTCGAGCAGTTCTTC.

This sequence joins TRBV5-8 and TRBJ1-6; 7 positions match TRBD1. The CDR3 spans 16 residues. V gave up 3 bases and J gave up 7 bases; unmatched junction bases: 10. Per the germline V gene, CDR1 is SGHTS and CDR2 is YDEGEE. CDR3 protein: CASSSRTGGPNSPLHF. The CDR3, as DNA: TGTGCCAGCAGCTCCAGGACAGGAGGGCCGAATTCACCCCTCCACTTT.

The chain combines TRBV6-4 with TRBJ2-2, with 9 bases aligning to TRBD1. Losses at the gene ends were 9 bases for V and 5 bases for J; bases not matched to a gene: 4. CDR1 and CDR2 from the germline V gene are MRHNA and SNTAGT. The CDR3 consists of 13 residues. For the CDR3, the DNA is TGTGCCAGTCGACAGGGGGGGACCGGGGAGCTGTTTTTT. Residues: CASRQGGTGELFF.

The V call is TRBV11-2, the J call TRBJ2-7; the match to TRBD2 covers 7 bases. There are 16 residues in the CDR3. Germline V gives CDR1 SGHAT, CDR2 FQNNGV. The ends lost 5 bases at V and 1 base at J; junction bases unmatched: 11. This chain's CDR3 is CASSGRAGAGSYEQYF. DNA of the CDR3: TGTGCCAGCAGCGGGAGAGCAGGAGCGGGGTCCTACGAGCAGTACTTC.